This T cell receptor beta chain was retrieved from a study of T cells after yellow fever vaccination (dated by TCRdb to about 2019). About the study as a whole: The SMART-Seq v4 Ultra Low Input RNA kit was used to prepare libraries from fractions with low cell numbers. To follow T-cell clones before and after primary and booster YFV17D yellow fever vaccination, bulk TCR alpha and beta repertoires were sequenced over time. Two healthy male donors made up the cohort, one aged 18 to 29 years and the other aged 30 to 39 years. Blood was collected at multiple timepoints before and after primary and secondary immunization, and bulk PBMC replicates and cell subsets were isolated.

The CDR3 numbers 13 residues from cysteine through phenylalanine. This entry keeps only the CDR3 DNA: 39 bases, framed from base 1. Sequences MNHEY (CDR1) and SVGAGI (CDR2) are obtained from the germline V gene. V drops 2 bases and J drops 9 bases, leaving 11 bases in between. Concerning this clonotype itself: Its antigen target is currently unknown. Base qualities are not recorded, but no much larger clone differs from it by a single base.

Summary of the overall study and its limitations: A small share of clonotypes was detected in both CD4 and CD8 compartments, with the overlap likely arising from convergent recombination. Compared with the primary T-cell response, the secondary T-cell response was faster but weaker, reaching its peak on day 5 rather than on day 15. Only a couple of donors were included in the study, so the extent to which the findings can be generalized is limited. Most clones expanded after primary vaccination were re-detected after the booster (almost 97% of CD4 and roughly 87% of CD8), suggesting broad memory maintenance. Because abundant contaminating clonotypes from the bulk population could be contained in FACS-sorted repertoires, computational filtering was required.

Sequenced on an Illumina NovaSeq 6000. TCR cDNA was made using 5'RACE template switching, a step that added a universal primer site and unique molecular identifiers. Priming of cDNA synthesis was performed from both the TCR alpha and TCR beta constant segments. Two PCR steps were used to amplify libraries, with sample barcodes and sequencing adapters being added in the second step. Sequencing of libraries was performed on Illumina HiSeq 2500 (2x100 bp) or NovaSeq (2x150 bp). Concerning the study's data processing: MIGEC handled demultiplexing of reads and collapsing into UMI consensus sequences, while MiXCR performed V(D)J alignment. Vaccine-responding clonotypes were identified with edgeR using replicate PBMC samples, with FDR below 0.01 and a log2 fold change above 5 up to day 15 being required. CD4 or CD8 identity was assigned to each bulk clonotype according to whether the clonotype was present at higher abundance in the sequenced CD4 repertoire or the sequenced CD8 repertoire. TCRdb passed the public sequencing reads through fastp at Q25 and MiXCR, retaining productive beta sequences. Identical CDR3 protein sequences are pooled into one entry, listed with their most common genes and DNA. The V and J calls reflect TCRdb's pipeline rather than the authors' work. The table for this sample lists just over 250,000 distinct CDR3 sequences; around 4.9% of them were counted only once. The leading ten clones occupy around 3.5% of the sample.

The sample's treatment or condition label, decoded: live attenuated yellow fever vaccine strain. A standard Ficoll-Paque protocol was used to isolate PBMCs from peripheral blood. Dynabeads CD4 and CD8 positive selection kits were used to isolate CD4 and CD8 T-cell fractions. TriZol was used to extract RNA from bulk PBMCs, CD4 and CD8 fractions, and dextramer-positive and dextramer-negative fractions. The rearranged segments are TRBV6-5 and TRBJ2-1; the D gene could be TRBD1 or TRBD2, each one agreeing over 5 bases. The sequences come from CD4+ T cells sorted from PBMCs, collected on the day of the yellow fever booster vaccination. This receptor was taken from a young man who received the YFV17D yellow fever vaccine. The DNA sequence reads TGTGCCAGCAGTTACATTCGGGGCGGTGAGCAGTTCTTC. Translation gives CASSYIRGGEQFF.